This is a list of T cell receptor beta chains from one sample in a study of shared clonotypes between healthy human individuals. The protocol was immunoSEQ multiplex PCR, while the TCRdb copy is restricted to in-frame clones and leaves out a portion. The sample shows approximately 340,000 clones, less than 85% of them seen only once. What was sequenced was memory CD4+ T cells sorted from blood. Every receptor here comes from a young man in good health. The CDR3 runs from the conserved cysteine through the conserved F or W. D genes are given only for firm matches. Clone size is not always given. Where it is, it says once, few, many or a class for expanded clones.

d_call j_call v_call clone_size cdr3_nt cdr3_aa
. TRBJ1-3 TRBV14 . TGTGCCAGCAGCCAAGATTTGGAGCACTCTGGAAACACCATATATTTT CASSQDLEHSGNTIYF
. TRBJ2-5 TRBV11-2 . TGTGCCAGCAGCCCCCGACAGGGAGGGGAGACCCAGTACTTC CASSPRQGGETQYF
TRBD1 TRBJ1-2 TRBV10-3 once TGTGCCATCAGTGAGCACGGACAGGGGGCGAACTATGGCTACACCTTC CAISEHGQGANYGYTF
. TRBJ2-7 TRBV18 once TGTGCCAGCCGATCAGGGGCCCGAGACTCCTACGAGCAGTACTTC CASRSGARDSYEQYF
TRBD2 TRBJ2-7 TRBV6-5 . TGTGCCAGCAGTTCGCAAAGACTAGCGGGAGTTTACGAGCAGTACTTC CASSSQRLAGVYEQYF
. TRBJ2-1 TRBV6-1 once TGTGCTGCGACGCTCGGAGGGCAGTTCTACAATGAGCAGTTCTTC CAATLGGQFYNEQFF
TRBD1 TRBJ2-5 TRBV7-9 . TGTGCCAGCAGCTATAGCCGGACAGGGGAGGAGACCCAGTACTTC CASSYSRTGEETQYF
. TRBJ1-1 TRBV11-2 many TGTGCCAGCAGCTTAGGAGGTTGGTTGGAGACTGAAGCTTTCTTT CASSLGGWLETEAFF
TRBD2 TRBJ2-5 TRBV7-6 few TGTGCCAGCAGCTTAGGGCCGACTAGCGGGATGGGTGAGACCCAGTACTTC CASSLGPTSGMGETQYF
. TRBJ2-7 TRBV7-2 . TGTGCCAGCAGCTCGGGACTTCTGAGCTCCTACGAGCAGTACTTC CASSSGLLSSYEQYF
TRBD2 TRBJ2-2 TRBV5-4 . TGTGCCAGCAGCACCCGGACTAGCGGGAGTGGCGGGGAGCTGTTTTTT CASSTRTSGSGGELFF
. TRBJ1-5 TRBV21-1 . TGTGCCAGCAGCGACCTGGCGAGTTTAAGGGGGTGCAATCAGCCCCAGCATTTT CASSDLASLRGCNQPQHF
. TRBJ2-7 TRBV2 . TGTGCCAGCAGTGATAGGGCTATCTCCTACGAGCAGTACTTC CASSDRAISYEQYF
. TRBJ2-3 TRBV7-2 . TGTGCCAGCAGCTTCAAAGGGGGGACCTACACAGATACGCAGTATTTT CASSFKGGTYTDTQYF
TRBD2 TRBJ2-3 TRBV27 once TGTGCCAGCAGTTTTTGGACTAGCGGGACCACAGATACGCAGTATTTT CASSFWTSGTTDTQYF
TRBD1 TRBJ2-7 TRBV18 few TGTGCCAGCTCACCGGTGAAGGGGACAGGGGTCTCCGACGAGCAGTACTTC CASSPVKGTGVSDEQYF
. TRBJ2-3 TRBV2 . TGTGCCAGCACCAGGACAGATACTAGCACAGATACGCAGTATTTT CASTRTDTSTDTQYF
. TRBJ2-7 TRBV12-2 . TGTGCAAGTCGCACCAACCGTCGGGACTACGAGCAGTACTTC CASRTNRRDYEQYF
. TRBJ2-7 TRBV2 . TGTGCCAGCAGTGTGCAGATAACCTCCTACGAGCAGTACTTC CASSVQITSYEQYF
TRBD1 TRBJ1-4 TRBV6-6 few TGTGCCAGCAGAAGACAGGGGACTAATGAAAAACTGTTTTTT CASRRQGTNEKLFF
. TRBJ1-1 TRBV5-4 . TGTGCCAGCAGCTTGGCTACCAGGGGAAACACTGAAGCTTTCTTT CASSLATRGNTEAFF
. TRBJ2-1 TRBV19 . TGTGCCAGTAGCCTGAAGGGGGGTCCTGGAGAGCAGTTCTTC CASSLKGGPGEQFF
TRBD2 TRBJ2-1 TRBV18 many TGTGCCAGCTCACCATCCCACCCAGTTTCAGCGGGAGGGCCTACCCTCTTC CASSPSHPVSAGGPTLF
TRBD1 TRBJ2-1 TRBV19 . TGTGCCAGTAGGACAAAACAGGGGGCCTACAATGAGCAGTTCTTC CASRTKQGAYNEQFF
. TRBJ2-3 TRBV9 . TGTGCCAGCAGCGTAGCGAGCGCTAGCACAGATACGCAGTATTTT CASSVASASTDTQYF
TRBD2 TRBJ2-1 TRBV2 . TGTGCCAGCAGAACCCCGGGACGGAGGACTAGCGGGGACTCCAGCTCCTACAATGAGCAGTTCTTC CASRTPGRRTSGDSSSYNEQFF
TRBD2 TRBJ2-5 TRBV6-5 few TGTGCCAGCAGCGCGACTAGCTCCTTTTTGGAGACCCAGTACTTC CASSATSSFLETQYF
. TRBJ1-1 TRBV5-1 once TGCGCCAGCAGCCTAGGCGGGGGCAGAAAAACTGAAGCTTTCTTT CASSLGGGRKTEAFF
. TRBJ2-7 TRBV11-2 . TGTGCCAGCAGCTTCCAGTCACCGAACTTTCCGGGACGTGGCTACGAGCAGTACTTC CASSFQSPNFPGRGYEQYF
TRBD1 TRBJ2-3 TRBV7-8 many TGTGCCAGCAGCTTAAGGGACAGGGCAGATACGCAGTATTTT CASSLRDRADTQYF
TRBD1 TRBJ1-5 TRBV7-6 few TGTGCCAGCAGCTTAAACAGGGGTAATCAGCCCCAGCATTTT CASSLNRGNQPQHF
. TRBJ2-5 TRBV25-1 . TGTGCCAGCAGTGAACGTCCTGAGGGGCCCGTTAGCGAAGAGACCCAGTACTTC CASSERPEGPVSEETQYF
TRBD2 TRBJ2-7 TRBV7-3 . TGTGCCAGCAGCCAGGGACTAGCGGGTCCCTACGAGCAGTACTTC CASSQGLAGPYEQYF
. TRBJ1-5 TRBV2 once TGTGCCAGCAGGGGGGGCGGAGGTCAGCCCCAGCATTTT CASRGGGGQPQHF
. TRBJ1-3 TRBV7-9 . TGTGCCAGCAGCTGGGACCGGACAGGAAACACCATATATTTT CASSWDRTGNTIYF
TRBD2 TRBJ2-1 TRBV4-2 . TGTGCCAGCAGCCAAGGGGCTAGCGGGAGTTTTGAGCAGTTCTTC CASSQGASGSFEQFF
. TRBJ2-7 TRBV7-2 . TGTGCCAGCAGCTCAACAGCAACTCGTGCCGAGCAGTACTTC CASSSTATRAEQYF
. TRBJ2-7 TRBV7-9 . TGTGCCAGCAGCTTGGGGCTCGCCTACGAGCAGTACTTC CASSLGLAYEQYF
. TRBJ2-7 TRBV4-2 few TGTGCCAGCAGCCAAGATGGCGCAGGGGGGGTTACCGAGCAGTACTTC CASSQDGAGGVTEQYF
. TRBJ2-7 TRBV11-2 . TGTGCCAGCAGCTTAGCCTCGGGGGGCAGTCAGAACGAGCAGTACTTC CASSLASGGSQNEQYF
. TRBJ2-1 TRBV11-2 . TGTGCCAGCAGTCGGCAGGTAATCAGCAATGAGCAGTTCTTC CASSRQVISNEQFF
. TRBJ2-7 TRBV2 few TGTGCCAGCAGTGGAGGGTATCGGGAGCAGTACTTC CASSGGYREQYF
. TRBJ2-3 TRBV9 . TGTGCCAGCAGCGTATCAAGCACAGATACGCAGTATTTT CASSVSSTDTQYF
. TRBJ1-5 TRBV7-2 . TGTGCCAGCAGCTTCTCCAAGTCAAATGGCAATCAGCCCCAGCATTTT CASSFSKSNGNQPQHF
. TRBJ2-7 TRBV14 . TGTGCCAGCAGCCGGAATAGGGGCGGGACATCAGGGGTCTACGAGCAGTACTTC CASSRNRGGTSGVYEQYF
. TRBJ2-7 TRBV18 . TGTGCCAGCTCACCAAGTACGGGCGAGCAGTACTTC CASSPSTGEQYF
. TRBJ2-7 TRBV7-5 . TGTGTCAGAAGCTTAAGGGACAGGGCCTCAACCTACGAGCAGTACTTC CVRSLRDRASTYEQYF
TRBD1 TRBJ2-4 TRBV7-9 once TGTGCCAGCAGCTTAGCGGACAGGGGAAGGGCCAAAAACATTCAGTACTTC CASSLADRGRAKNIQYF
TRBD1 TRBJ2-2 TRBV6-5 . TGTGCCAGCAGTACAGGGACAGGGACTTTTCAGGTGTTTTTT CASSTGTGTFQVFF
. TRBJ2-1 TRBV11-2 . TGTGCCAGCGGGAGGTCCTACAATGAGCAGTTCTTC CASGRSYNEQFF
. TRBJ1-1 TRBV30 . TGTGCCTGCAGAACAGGGAACACTGAAGCTTTCTTT CACRTGNTEAFF
. TRBJ2-2 TRBV30 . TGTGCCTGGAGGCTAGGCGGCGCCGGGGAGCTGTTTTTT CAWRLGGAGELFF
. TRBJ2-7 TRBV30 few TGTGCCTGGAGTCTTAGTATATGGTCCGAGCAGTACTTC CAWSLSIWSEQYF
. TRBJ1-5 TRBV10-3 . TGTGCCAACACGGACGGCAATCAGCCCCAGCATTTT CANTDGNQPQHF
. TRBJ1-1 TRBV15 few TGTGCCACCAGGCTCGAGACTGAAGCTTTCTTT CATRLETEAFF